The next 31 T cell receptor beta chains were all read from a single sample in a study of cytomegalovirus exposure and HLA in healthy donors. Clones were read by immunoSEQ multiplex PCR, and TCRdb kept only the in-frame ones, dropping some. The sample includes 300,000 to 400,000 clones, approximately 88% of them seen just once. Sequencing was done on a sample of PBMCs. The receptor set was obtained from a man aged 25 to 40 in good health and CMV-seronegative.

This clone was observed many times. The chain is built from TRBV4-1 and TRBJ1-2; TRBD1 agrees at 7 bases. Germline loops: CDR1 MGHRA, CDR2 YSYEKL. This CDR3 spans 15 amino acids. Trimming cost V 1 base and J 4 bases; bases outside gene matches: 6. CDR3 DNA sequence: TGCGCCAGCAGCCAAGTCGGGACAGCATTCTATGGCTACACCTTC. Residues: CASSQVGTAFYGYTF.

The J gene is TRBJ2-5, the V gene TRBV7-9; D is ambiguous. The CDR3 sequence is 15 residues long. Trimming took off 5 bases at V and 3 bases at J, with 16 bases between the two ends. Germline V gene lookup returns CDR1 SEHNR and CDR2 FQNEAQ (reference sequence). DNA of the CDR3: TGTGCCAGCAGCCAAATGAACAAGCGCGAAGAGACCCAGTACTTC. It is translated as CASSQMNKREETQYF.

This clone showed up just a few times. J is TRBJ1-1 and V is TRBV6-6; 7 nucleotides line up with TRBD1. This CDR3 contains 14 residues. Germline V CDR1 and CDR2: MNHNY, SVGAGI (reference sequence). The junction had 8 bases not matched to a gene; V was cut back by 6 bases and J by 4 bases. CDR3 in DNA: TGTGCCAGCAGCGCGACAGGGAGTGGCACTGAAGCTTTCTTT. Protein sequence: CASSATGSGTEAFF.

Notes on this clone: A much bigger clone sits one base away, suggesting this may be a read error. The sample holds other DNA sequences that translate to the same CDR3. As DNA, the CDR3 is TGTGCCAGCAGCTTAGGGGGACGGGGGGGGATATTCACAGATACGCAGTATTTT. This gives the protein CASSLGGRGGIFTDTQYF. V usage is TRBV7-2 and J usage is TRBJ2-3; 8 nucleotides match TRBD2. The CDR3 consists of 18 residues. Germline V gene data show CDR1 as SGHTA and CDR2 as FQGNSA. V gave up 1 base and J gave up 2 bases; unmatched junction bases: 11.

The chain employs TRBV4-3 and TRBJ1-1; 8 positions match TRBD1. There are 13 residues in the CDR3. Per the germline V gene, CDR1 is LGHNA and CDR2 is YSLEER. J was trimmed by 7 bases and V by 1 base; bases with no gene match: 2. The CDR3 DNA reads as TGCGCCAGCAGCCAAGCACAGGGGGTTGAAGCTTTCTTT. Translated, it gives CASSQAQGVEAFF.

The genes are TRBV7-9 and TRBJ1-6, with a tentative D call TRBD1 (5 bases). The germline CDR1 and CDR2 sequences are SEHNR and FQNEAQ (reference sequence). V was pared by 5 bases and J by 9 bases, with 14 bases between. The CDR3 has 14 amino acids. The CDR3 DNA reads as TGTGCCAGCAGCCCTATGGCAACAGGTTCACCCCTCCACTTT. Protein sequence: CASSPMATGSPLHF.

This clone was recorded at least ten times. The chain combines TRBV9 with TRBJ1-1, with TRBD1 identical over 10 bases. The CDR3 loop spans 15 amino acids. Trimming cost V 3 bases and J 1 base; bases outside gene matches: 3. Germline-derived CDR1 and CDR2 are SGDLS and YYNGEE. The CDR3 sequence: CASSETGGQNTEAFF. CDR3 DNA sequence: TGTGCCAGCAGCGAGACAGGGGGCCAGAACACTGAAGCTTTCTTT.

The gene calls are TRBV6-5 and TRBJ2-7, with D possibly being TRBD1 (5 bases). V lost 7 bases, J lost 4 bases, and 14 bases lay in between. This CDR3 region has 13 residues. Germline CDR1 reads MNHEY; CDR2 reads SVGAGI. Here the CDR3 reads CASTLGALYEQYF. CDR3 DNA: TGTGCCAGCACTCTTGGGGCTTTATACGAGCAGTACTTC.

As concerns this clone: Other nucleotide sequences in the sample specify the same CDR3. The DNA of the CDR3 is TGTGCCAGCAGCCTAGACAGGGCCTATGGCTACACCTTC. Protein product: CASSLDRAYGYTF. This chain connects TRBV5-4 to TRBJ1-2, with 7 bases lining up with TRBD1. J lost 4 bases, V lost 4 bases, and 4 bases had no gene match. Germline V lookup: CDR1 SGHNT, CDR2 YYREEE (reference sequence). This CDR3 region has 13 residues.

The rearrangement links TRBV5-1 to TRBJ2-7, with TRBD1 matching 9 bases. This CDR3 comprises 15 residues. Unmatched junction bases numbered 10, after V lost 3 bases and J lost 6 bases. Per the germline V gene, CDR1 is SGHRS and CDR2 is YFSETQ. CDR3: CASSWGQGGLGEQYF. DNA for the CDR3: TGCGCCAGCAGCTGGGGACAGGGTGGTTTGGGCGAGCAGTACTTC. Complete variable domain (other parts from reference TRBV5-1 and TRBJ2-7): KAGVTQTPRYLIKTRGQQVTLSCSPISGHRSVSWYQQTPGQGLQFLFEYFSETQRNKGNFPGRFSGRQFSNSRSEMNVSTLELGDSALYLCASSWGQGGLGEQYFGPGTRLTVT.

The rearrangement joins TRBV7-9 to TRBJ1-2; D not certain. V lost 1 base and J lost 1, with 10 bases in between. The CDR3 is 15 residues long. Per germline, CDR1 SEHNR and CDR2 FQNEAQ (reference sequence). For the CDR3, the DNA is TGTGCCAGCAGCTTAGATGTGTCAGTTAACTATGGCTACACCTTC. Its protein is CASSLDVSVNYGYTF. Filled out from reference TRBV7-9 and TRBJ1-2, the complete variable domain reads DTGVSQNPRHKITKRGQNVTFRCDPISEHNRLYWYRQTLGQGPEFLTYFQNEAQLEKSRLLSDRFSAERPKGSFSTLEIQRTEQGDSAMYLCASSLDVSVNYGYTFGSGTRLTVV.

This rearrangement joins TRBV4-1 to TRBJ1-3, with TRBD1 matching 8 bases. V trimming: 0 bases; J trimming: 3 bases; junction bases outside the gene matches: 4. This CDR3 region has 16 residues. Per the germline V gene, CDR1 is MGHRA and CDR2 is YSYEKL. The CDR3 coding sequence is TGCGCCAGCAGCCAAGACCGACAGGGGTTTGGAAACACCATATATTTT. Translating it yields CASSQDRQGFGNTIYF.

This clone was seen just once. The gene calls are TRBV6-5 and TRBJ2-7; D is undetermined. The CDR3 contains 12 residues. Germline V gene sequence: CDR1 MNHEY, CDR2 SVGAGI. The V and J ends lost 7 bases and 2 bases respectively, with 9 bases between them. CDR3 nucleotides: TGTGCCAGCATGCAGTTCCCCTACGAGCAGTACTTC. Protein: CASMQFPYEQYF.

The chain employs TRBV18 and TRBJ1-2; a weak D match, TRBD1 (5 bases). Germline CDR1 is KGHSH and CDR2 is LQKENI. V lost 3 bases and J lost 5, with 10 bases in between. The CDR3 runs 13 residues. CDR3: CASSPGGSYGYTF. The CDR3 bases are TGTGCCAGCTCACCCGGGGGATCGTATGGCTACACCTTC.

This rearrangement joins TRBV5-8 to TRBJ2-7; no clear D. The germline V gene has CDR1 SGHTS and CDR2 YDEGEE. V was pared by 0 bases and J by 0 bases, with 4 bases between. This CDR3 has 13 residues. The CDR3 DNA sequence: TGTGCCAGCAGCTTGGACATCTCCTACGAGCAGTACTTC. The encoded protein is CASSLDISYEQYF. The full variable domain, rest sourced from reference TRBV5-8 and TRBJ2-7, is EAGVTQSPTHLIKTRGQQATLRCSPISGHTSVYWYQQALGLGLQFLLWYDEGEERNRGNFPPRFSGRQFPNYSSELNVNALELEDSALYLCASSLDISYEQYFGPGTRLTVT.

The gene calls are TRBV15 and TRBJ1-4; 10 bases match TRBD1. V lost 5 bases to trimming and J lost 6 bases; unmatched junction nucleotides: 3. This CDR3 contains 14 residues. CDR1 LNHNV and CDR2 YYDKDF come from the germline V gene (reference sequence). In DNA form, the CDR3 reads TGTGCCACCAGCCGGACAGGGGGGGATGAAAAACTGTTTTTT. Its translation is CATSRTGGDEKLFF.

The rearrangement links TRBV19 to TRBJ1-2, with no clear D. Germline loops: CDR1 LNHDA, CDR2 SQIVND (reference sequence). This CDR3 is built from 15 residues. V lost 5 bases and J lost 0, with 13 bases in between. CDR3 coding DNA: TGTGCCAGTAGTCGGGAGGCCAATGCTAACTATGGCTACACCTTC. It specifies CASSREANANYGYTF.

This chain joins TRBV5-1 and TRBJ2-5; 7 bases match TRBD1. V gave up 7 bases and J gave up 1 base; unmatched junction bases: 10. Per germline, CDR1 SGHRS and CDR2 YFSETQ. There are 15 residues in the CDR3. The CDR3 nucleotides are TGCGCCAGCCACCTCTTAAGGGGGCCCCAAGAGACCCAGTACTTC. It is translated as CASHLLRGPQETQYF.

A remark on this clone: The same CDR3 can be traced to other DNA sequences in this sample. The chain carries TRBV19 and TRBJ1-5; perhaps TRBD1 as D (6 bases). From germline, CDR1 is LNHDA and CDR2 SQIVND (reference sequence). The CDR3 contains 14 residues. Between the trimmed V and J ends, which lost 4 bases and 1 base, there was a span of 8 bases. As DNA, the CDR3 is TGTGCCAGTAGTACCGGACAGAGCAATCAGCCCCAGCATTTT. This sequence encodes CASSTGQSNQPQHF.

The CDR3 sequence: CASSPKTALNYGYTF. The DNA of the CDR3 is TGTGCCAGTAGCCCCAAGACAGCCTTAAACTATGGCTACACCTTC. The chain has TRBV19 and TRBJ1-2; D might be TRBD1 (5 bases). The V gene lost 6 bases and the J gene lost 2 bases, with 16 bases spanning the gap. The CDR3 sequence is 15 residues long. Germline values: CDR1 LNHDA, CDR2 SQIVND (reference sequence).

This chain links TRBV5-1 with TRBJ2-1; 8 positions match TRBD1. V shed 7 bases, J shed 5 bases, and the junction held 5 bases outside the gene matches. The CDR3 has 13 amino acids. Germline V lookup: CDR1 SGHRS, CDR2 YFSETQ. The CDR3 spells CASYRDRNNEQFF. CDR3 DNA: TGCGCCAGCTATAGGGACAGGAACAATGAGCAGTTCTTC.

DNA of the CDR3: TGTGCCAGCTCTCAAGACAGGGTGGCAAACACCATATATTTT. Residues: CASSQDRVANTIYF. This chain joins TRBV18 and TRBJ1-3, with 7 nucleotides matching TRBD1. Unmatched junction bases numbered 8, after V lost 6 bases and J lost 6 bases. Germline V gene data show CDR1 as KGHSH and CDR2 as LQKENI. The length of the CDR3 is 14 residues. Filled out from reference TRBV18 and TRBJ1-3, the complete variable domain reads NAGVMQNPRHLVRRRGQEARLRCSPMKGHSHVYWYRQLPEEGLKFMVYLQKENIIDESGMPKERFSAEFPKEGPSILRIQQVVRGDSAAYFCASSQDRVANTIYFGEGSWLTVV.

Only one count was recorded for this clone. The chain employs TRBV7-6 and TRBJ2-5; 9 bases agree with TRBD1. The J segment lost 4 bases and the V segment lost 5 bases, leaving 11 bases of the junction unmatched. In germline, CDR1 is SGHVS, CDR2 FNYEAQ. The CDR3 is made up of 16 amino acids. In DNA form, the CDR3 reads TGTGCCAGCAGCCCGTGGGGACAGGGTAGCGGAGAGACCCAGTACTTC. Translated, it gives CASSPWGQGSGETQYF.

The gene calls are TRBV5-5 and TRBJ1-1; no reliable D call. This CDR3 is built from 14 residues. The germline V and J ends were trimmed by 0 bases and 5 bases, with 11 bases remaining between them. Germline loops: CDR1 SGHKS, CDR2 YYEKEE (reference sequence). The CDR3, as DNA: TGTGCCAGCAGCTTGGTGTCTCCAGGTACTGAAGCTTTCTTT. Its translation: CASSLVSPGTEAFF.

This clone was detected once. This chain links TRBV13 with TRBJ2-1; 9 bases fit TRBD2. This CDR3 is built from 16 residues. V lost 2 bases to trimming and J lost 2 bases; unmatched junction nucleotides: 4. Germline CDR1 PRHDT, CDR2 FYEKMQ (reference sequence). CDR3 DNA sequence: TGTGCCAGCAGCTTATGGGCTAGCGGGGCCTACAATGAGCAGTTCTTC. Encoded protein: CASSLWASGAYNEQFF. The full variable domain, with the rest looked up from reference TRBV13 and TRBJ2-1, is AAGVIQSPRHLIKEKRETATLKCYPIPRHDTVYWYQQGPGQDPQFLISFYEKMQSDKGSIPDRFSAQQFSDYHSELNMSSLELGDSALYFCASSLWASGAYNEQFFGPGTRLTVL.

This clone was counted once. CDR3 amino acids: CAWSVWGGGPRSSYNEQFF. The CDR3 DNA reads as TGTGCCTGGAGTGTATGGGGCGGGGGGCCACGGAGCTCCTACAATGAGCAGTTCTTC. This chain uses TRBV30 with TRBJ2-1; 8 bases agree with TRBD2. The CDR3 is 19 amino acids. The germline V gene has CDR1 GTSNPN and CDR2 SVGIG (reference sequence). The trim removed 0 bases at V and 0 bases at J, leaving 13 bases unmatched.

V gene TRBV7-9 combines with J gene TRBJ1-5; D gene ambiguous. This CDR3 is 16 amino acids long. The V gene lost 0 bases and the J gene lost 2 bases, with 11 bases spanning the gap. The germline V gene has CDR1 SEHNR and CDR2 FQNEAQ (reference sequence). In DNA form, the CDR3 reads TGTGCCAGCAGCTTAGCGGAGGGTACCGGCAATCAGCCCCAGCATTTT. Translation: CASSLAEGTGNQPQHF. The full variable domain, its missing parts supplied by reference TRBV7-9 and TRBJ1-5, is DTGVSQNPRHKITKRGQNVTFRCDPISEHNRLYWYRQTLGQGPEFLTYFQNEAQLEKSRLLSDRFSAERPKGSFSTLEIQRTEQGDSAMYLCASSLAEGTGNQPQHFGDGTRLSIL.

In its sample, this clone was seen once. The chain uses TRBV10-1 and TRBJ2-5, with D maybe TRBD2 (5 bases). V was cut by 3 bases and J by 5 bases, with 10 bases left in between. Germline V CDR1 and CDR2: WNHNN, SYGVQD (reference sequence). The CDR3 loop spans 13 amino acids. The CDR3 reads CASSEWAGETQYF. The CDR3 DNA sequence: TGCGCCAGCAGTGAATGGGCGGGTGAGACCCAGTACTTC.

The chain couples TRBV7-2 to TRBJ1-1, with D unclear. This CDR3 is built from 15 residues. V was trimmed by 4 bases and J by 0 bases, leaving 12 bases between them. CDR1 SGHTA and CDR2 FQGNSA come from the germline V gene. CDR3 sequence (DNA): TGTGCCAGCAGCTCCCTCTTTAGAATGAACACTGAAGCTTTCTTT. Protein: CASSSLFRMNTEAFF.

The V call is TRBV5-1, the J call TRBJ2-3; no definite D call. V lost 3 bases and J lost 1, with 15 bases in between. Germline lookup yields CDR1 SGHRS and CDR2 YFSETQ. This CDR3 region has 16 residues. CDR3 nucleotide sequence: TGCGCCAGCAGCTCTCCGCTAAAATCCGGCACAGATACGCAGTATTTT. Its translation is CASSSPLKSGTDTQYF.

The chain carries TRBV9 and TRBJ2-1, with D possibly being TRBD1 (7 bases). The CDR3 is 14 residues long. The V end was cut by 7 bases, the J end by 5 bases, with 16 bases between. The germline CDR1 and CDR2 sequences are SGDLS and YYNGEE. The CDR3 coding sequence is TGTGCCAGCGGGCCAGGGGGGCTGAACAATGAGCAGTTCTTC. Its translation: CASGPGGLNNEQFF.